The 12 T cell receptor beta chains given below trace back to one sample, sequenced in a study of CD8 T cells in ankylosing spondylitis. TCRdb recomputed calls from the 5' RACE reads with MiXCR, one row per CDR3 protein. Counted here are approximately 92,000 distinct CDR3 sequences, around 10% occurring once; the ten biggest clones make up approximately 5.5%. The sequencing input was blood, either unsorted or a sorted T cell fraction (not recorded which). These receptors were obtained from a male donor with ankylosing spondylitis or in good health (not recorded which).

This clonotype was seen ten or more times. The rearrangement joins TRBV3-1 to TRBJ2-7; either TRBD1 or TRBD2 may fit D (5 bases each). Germline lookup yields CDR1 LGHDT and CDR2 YNNKEL (reference sequence). Trimming took 4 bases from V and 3 from J, leaving 22 bases between them. The CDR3 contains 17 residues. DNA for the CDR3: TGTGCCAGCAGCCGAGCCGGGACCGCTCTTAACCTCTACGAGCAGTACTTC. Translated, it gives CASSRAGTALNLYEQYF.

This clonotype was recorded at least ten times. The V and J genes are TRBV3-1 and TRBJ1-2, with D possibly TRBD1 on 5 matching bases. Germline V lookup: CDR1 LGHDT, CDR2 YNNKEL (reference sequence). The CDR3 runs to 15 residues. V was cut by 0 bases and J by 7 bases, with 15 bases left in between. The CDR3 protein is CASSQDGKGHGGYTF. The CDR3 region has the DNA TGTGCCAGCAGCCAAGATGGGAAGGGGCATGGTGGCTACACCTTC.

The table lists this clonotype with many counts. The chain employs TRBV20-1 and TRBJ2-1, with TRBD2 identical over 12 bases. V shed 0 bases, J shed 6 bases, and the junction held 3 bases outside the gene matches. Per the germline V gene, CDR1 is DFQATT and CDR2 is SNEGSKA (reference sequence). The CDR3 has 15 residues. Written as DNA, the CDR3 is TGCAGTGCTAGAGAGGGACTAGCGGGCATCAATGAGCAGTTCTTC. Translated: CSAREGLAGINEQFF.

This clonotype was counted ten times or more. The chain uses TRBV5-1 and TRBJ2-3; D possibly corresponds to TRBD1 (5 bases). The CDR3 sequence is 15 residues long. Per the germline V gene, CDR1 is SGHRS and CDR2 is YFSETQ. Trimming removed 0 bases at V and 5 bases at J, with 13 bases between. The CDR3 is CASSLGQTSRDTQYF. For the CDR3, the DNA is TGCGCCAGCAGCTTGGGACAGACTTCGCGAGATACGCAGTATTTT.

This sequence joins TRBV20-1 and TRBJ2-1; 8 nucleotides match TRBD2. The ends lost 6 bases at V and 1 base at J; junction bases unmatched: 5. Germline assignment: CDR1 DFQATT and CDR2 SNEGSKA (reference sequence). The CDR3 is 14 amino acids. CDR3 coding DNA: TGCAGTGCGATTACTAGCGGATCCTACAATGAGCAGTTCTTC. Protein sequence: CSAITSGSYNEQFF.

This clonotype was observed a handful of times. V usage is TRBV9 and J usage is TRBJ2-2, with D perhaps TRBD2 (5 bases). The CDR3 consists of 17 residues. Trimming took off 0 bases at V and 0 bases at J, with 12 bases between the two ends. Per the germline V gene, CDR1 is SGDLS and CDR2 is YYNGEE. CDR3 loop: CASSVATGRSNTGELFF. CDR3 in DNA: TGTGCCAGCAGCGTAGCTACGGGGAGATCGAACACCGGGGAGCTGTTTTTT.

This clonotype was observed at least ten times. The rearrangement joins TRBV25-1 to TRBJ2-3; D is possibly TRBD1 (6 bases). CDR3 size: 18 residues. Trimming cost V 2 bases and J 5 bases, with 23 bases left between them. Germline lookup yields CDR1 MGHDK and CDR2 SYGVNS. In DNA form, the CDR3 reads TGTGCCAGCAGTGAACCCCAATACAGGGAAGGGAATAGAGATACGCAGTATTTT. It specifies CASSEPQYREGNRDTQYF.

Ten or more counts support this clonotype. The V and J genes are TRBV29-1 and TRBJ2-7, with 7 nucleotides matching TRBD1. V was pared by 3 bases and J by 1 base, with 6 bases of the junction left unmatched. The CDR3 extends over 14 amino acids. Germline values: CDR1 SQVTM, CDR2 ANQGSEA. For the CDR3, the DNA is TGCAGCGTTGACAAAGGGGGCCGGTCCTACGAGCAGTACTTC. It yields the protein CSVDKGGRSYEQYF.

The chain is built from TRBV7-2 and TRBJ2-3, with D perhaps matching TRBD2 (7 bases). The CDR3 length is 14 residues. CDR1 is SGHTA and CDR2 is FQGNSA in the germline V gene. The ends were cut back, 9 bases at V and 0 bases at J, with 13 bases in the middle. CDR3 sequence reads: CASHRGGSTDTQYF. CDR3 sequence (DNA): TGTGCCAGTCACCGCGGGGGCAGCACAGATACGCAGTATTTT.

This clonotype was recorded at least ten times. The J gene is TRBJ2-3, the V gene TRBV5-6; TRBD1 agrees at 7 bases. The J segment lost 5 bases and the V segment lost 0 bases, leaving 6 bases of the junction unmatched. This CDR3 is 15 amino acids long. Germline V gene sequence: CDR1 SGHDT, CDR2 YYEEEE. CDR3 region: CASSLVRRGQDTQYF. CDR3 nucleotide sequence: TGTGCCAGCAGCTTGGTTCGTAGGGGGCAAGATACGCAGTATTTT.

This clonotype was seen ten or more times. This sequence joins TRBV20-1 and TRBJ2-3; 12 positions agree with TRBD2. V was clipped by 6 bases and J by 3 bases; unmatched bases: 4. The CDR3 runs 14 residues. Per germline, CDR1 DFQATT and CDR2 SNEGSKA (reference sequence). The CDR3 protein is CSATGLAGTDTQYF. The DNA of the CDR3 is TGCAGTGCGACCGGACTAGCGGGGACAGATACGCAGTATTTT.

This clonotype was detected ten times or more. In DNA form, the CDR3 reads TGTGCCAGCAGTTCGGGGGCTAGCACAGATACGCAGTATTTT. Its translation is CASSSGASTDTQYF. The chain has TRBV12-3 or TRBV12-4 and TRBJ2-3; the D gene could be TRBD1 or TRBD2 (6 bases each). This CDR3 region has 14 residues. V lost 4 bases and J lost 0, with 8 bases in between.